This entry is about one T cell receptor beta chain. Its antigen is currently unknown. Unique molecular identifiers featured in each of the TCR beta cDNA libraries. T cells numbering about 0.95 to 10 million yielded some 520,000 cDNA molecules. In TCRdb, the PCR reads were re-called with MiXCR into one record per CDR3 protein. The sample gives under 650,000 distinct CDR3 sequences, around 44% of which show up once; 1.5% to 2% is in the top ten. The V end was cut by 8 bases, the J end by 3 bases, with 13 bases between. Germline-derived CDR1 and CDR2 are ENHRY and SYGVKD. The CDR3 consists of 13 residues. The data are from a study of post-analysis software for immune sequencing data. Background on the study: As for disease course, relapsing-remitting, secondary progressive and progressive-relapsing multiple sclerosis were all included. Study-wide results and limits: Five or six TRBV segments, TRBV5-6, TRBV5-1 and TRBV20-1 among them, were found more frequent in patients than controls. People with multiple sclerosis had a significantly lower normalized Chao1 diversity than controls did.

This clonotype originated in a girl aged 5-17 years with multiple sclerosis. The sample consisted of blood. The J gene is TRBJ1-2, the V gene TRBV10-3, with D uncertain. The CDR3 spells CAIEGMRDYGYTF. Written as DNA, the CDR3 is TGTGCCATCGAAGGCATGAGGGACTATGGCTACACCTTC.